This T cell receptor (beta chain) was sequenced during a study of PD-L1 blockade in urothelial cancer. Overall study: The researchers analyzed blood 3 weeks (second dose) and 6 weeks after treatment start. Blood samples had a median of 141,255 T cells.

Time point denoted: peripheral blood 6 weeks after treatment start. Urothelial carcinoma in patients was locally advanced or metastatic. Pretreatment and on-treatment samples were taken, numbering 1 to 8 per patient. Germline-derived CDR1 and CDR2 are LNHDA and SQIVND (reference sequence). This CDR3 has 14 amino acids. V lost 5 bases, J lost 5 bases, and 15 bases lay in between. Clones were sequenced by immunoSEQ multiplex PCR, and TCRdb holds only the in-frame ones, with some missing. The table includes around 110,000 clones, more than 85% detected once. The chain is built from TRBV19 and TRBJ1-2, with D uncertain. The sequence came from a man aged 55 to 70 with urothelial cancer. The sequencing used PBMCs, collected around atezolizumab (anti-PD-L1) treatment. In DNA form, the CDR3 reads TGTGCCAGTAGTGCGGGAGGCAGCCGGTATGGCTACACCTTC. The encoded protein is CASSAGGSRYGYTF.